These 15 T cell receptor beta chains originate from one sample sequenced in a study of T cell responses to AZD1222 COVID-19 vaccine. Repertoires were generated with immunoSEQ multiplex PCR, while TCRdb's copy carries only in-frame clones and drops some. The sample includes some 97,000 clones, 88% of them seen just once. This sample comprised peripheral blood, obtained on day 0 of AZD1222 vaccination. All receptors come from an adult in good health.

CDR3 DNA: TGTGCCAGCAGCATACTAGTAACGGGGGAATCTAACTATGGCTACACCTTC. Amino acids: CASSILVTGESNYGYTF. This chain uses TRBV7-9 with TRBJ1-2; tentative D call: TRBD1 (5 bases). CDR1 is SEHNR, CDR2 FQNEAQ, per germline (reference sequence). V gave up 5 bases and J gave up 0 bases, with 19 bases separating them. This CDR3 contains 17 residues.

The rearrangement joins TRBV6-4 to TRBJ2-3; no definite D call. The V end was cut by 2 bases, the J end by 2 bases, with 11 bases between. There are 15 residues in the CDR3. CDR1 is MRHNA, CDR2 SNTAGT, per germline. The CDR3 DNA reads as TGTGCCAGCAGTGACACCTCTTCCCCCACAGATACGCAGTATTTT. It yields the protein CASSDTSSPTDTQYF.

This clone was found once. V and J are TRBV30 and TRBJ2-5; the match to TRBD2 covers 7 bases. The V and J ends lost 2 bases and 2 bases, in that order; junction bases with no gene match: 5. Germline V gene lookup returns CDR1 GTSNPN and CDR2 SVGIG (reference sequence). The CDR3 totals 14 residues. CDR3 sequence reads: CAWSSRGSQETQYF. CDR3 bases: TGTGCCTGGAGTTCCCGCGGGAGTCAAGAGACCCAGTACTTC. The variable domain in full, completed from reference TRBV30 and TRBJ2-5, reads SQTIHQWPATLVQPVGSPLSLECTVEGTSNPNLYWYRQAAGRGLQLLFYSVGIGQISSEVPQNLSASRPQDRQFILSSKKLLLSDSGFYLCAWSSRGSQETQYFGPGTRLLVL.

This rearrangement joins TRBV19 to TRBJ1-2, with 7 bases identical to TRBD1. CDR1 is LNHDA and CDR2 is SQIVND in the germline V gene (reference sequence). With 6 bases clipped from V and 3 bases from J, the junction kept 7 bases outside the gene matches. The length of the CDR3 is 14 residues. CDR3 DNA: TGTGCCAGTAGGTGGGGCAGGGGGGACTATGGCTACACCTTC. It specifies CASRWGRGDYGYTF.

The J gene is TRBJ2-7, the V gene TRBV28, with D perhaps TRBD2 (7 bases). Germline V lookup: CDR1 MDHEN, CDR2 SYDVKM. V was clipped by 4 bases and J by 5 bases, with 18 bases between them. The CDR3 has 15 residues. The CDR3 DNA is TGTGCCAGCAGTTCCGCCAGGGGAGGGAGCAACGAGCAGTACTTC. Residues: CASSSARGGSNEQYF.

This clone has just a few counts. CDR3 DNA sequence: TGTGCCAGCAGTGACTCGGGGGATGGAAATTCACCCCTCCACTTT. Translating it yields CASSDSGDGNSPLHF. The genes are TRBV6-4 and TRBJ1-6, with D perhaps TRBD1 (5 bases). Trimming took 0 bases from V and 7 from J, leaving 10 bases between them. Per germline, CDR1 MRHNA and CDR2 SNTAGT. The CDR3 has 15 residues.

V and J are TRBV5-4 and TRBJ2-7, with D perhaps matching TRBD2 (6 bases). V lost 3 bases and J lost 5, with 15 bases in between. This CDR3 contains 14 residues. Germline lookup yields CDR1 SGHNT and CDR2 YYREEE (reference sequence). The CDR3 here is CASSSPGVGNEQYF. The CDR3 DNA sequence: TGTGCCAGCAGCTCTCCGGGGGTCGGGAACGAGCAGTACTTC.

This chain connects TRBV27 to TRBJ1-5; D not resolved. Germline V gives CDR1 MNHEY, CDR2 SMNVEV (reference sequence). The CDR3 length is 14 residues. Trimming shortened V by 6 bases and J by 2 bases, and 11 bases separated the two germline ends. In DNA form, the CDR3 reads TGTGCCAGCAGCCCCGGGGTCGGCAATCAGCCCCAGCATTTT. This gives the protein CASSPGVGNQPQHF.

V and J are TRBV27 and TRBJ1-5; TRBD1 is a possible D gene (5 bases). V was cut by 4 bases and J by 4 bases, with 14 bases left in between. CDR1 MNHEY and CDR2 SMNVEV come from the germline V gene (reference sequence). The CDR3 length is 15 residues. The CDR3, as DNA: TGTGCCAGCAGTTGGGGACTGGGGCCTAATCAGCCCCAGCATTTT. Its protein product is CASSWGLGPNQPQHF.

With regard to this clone: The same CDR3 arises from other DNA sequences in this sample as well. The rearrangement uses TRBV2 and TRBJ2-2; no clear D gene. The germline V and J ends were trimmed by 6 bases and 5 bases, with 4 bases remaining between them. The V gene's germline CDR1 is SNHLY and CDR2 FYNNEI. This CDR3 is built from 11 residues. CDR3 loop: CASRGTGELFF. CDR3 nucleotide sequence: TGTGCCAGCAGAGGTACCGGGGAGCTGTTTTTT.

This chain joins TRBV5-1 and TRBJ2-3; D not resolved. The germline gives CDR1 SGHRS, CDR2 YFSETQ. This CDR3 spans 14 amino acids. The V end lost 0 bases, the J end lost 0 bases, and 5 bases lay between the germline ends. DNA for the CDR3: TGCGCCAGCAGCTTGGTACAGAGCACAGATACGCAGTATTTT. Its protein is CASSLVQSTDTQYF.

The CDR3 spells CATSRQGASYEQYF. In DNA, the CDR3 is TGTGCCACCAGCAGACAGGGGGCTTCCTACGAGCAGTACTTC. The chain combines TRBV15 with TRBJ2-7, with 8 positions matching TRBD1. Germline CDR1 and CDR2: LNHNV and YYDKDF (reference sequence). The CDR3 contains 14 residues. Trimming cost V 2 bases and J 1 base; bases outside gene matches: 1. The full variable domain, rest sourced from reference TRBV15 and TRBJ2-7, is DAMVIQNPRYQVTQFGKPVTLSCSQTLNHNVMYWYQQKSSQAPKLLFHYYDKDFNNEADTPDNFQSRRPNTSFCFLDIRSPGLGDTAMYLCATSRQGASYEQYFGPGTRLTVT.

This chain uses TRBV27 with TRBJ1-1; tentative D call: TRBD1 (6 bases). Trimming removed 2 bases at V and 1 base at J, with 8 bases between. Germline V gene lookup returns CDR1 MNHEY and CDR2 SMNVEV (reference sequence). This CDR3 has 14 amino acids. CDR3 protein: CASSLTGRNTEAFF. CDR3 DNA sequence: TGTGCCAGCAGTTTAACAGGGCGGAACACTGAAGCTTTCTTT.

V usage is TRBV28 and J usage is TRBJ1-1; D remains unclear. V lost 1 base, J lost 0 bases, and 9 bases lay in between. Germline V gene sequence: CDR1 MDHEN, CDR2 SYDVKM. The CDR3 sequence is 15 residues long. The CDR3 protein is CASSLSGFLNTEAFF. The DNA for the CDR3 is TGTGCCAGCAGTTTATCGGGGTTCTTGAACACTGAAGCTTTCTTT.

The chain couples TRBV3-1 (or the pseudogene TRBV3-2) to TRBJ1-4, with D perhaps TRBD1 (6 bases). This CDR3 contains 17 residues. Germline lookup yields CDR1 LGHDT and CDR2 YNNKEL (reference sequence). With 1 base removed from V and 4 bases from J, the gap between germline ends came to 16 bases. CDR3 sequence (DNA): TGTGCCAGCAGCCAAGCCGGAGGGGGGGAGAGTAATGAAAAACTGTTTTTT. This encodes CASSQAGGGESNEKLFF.